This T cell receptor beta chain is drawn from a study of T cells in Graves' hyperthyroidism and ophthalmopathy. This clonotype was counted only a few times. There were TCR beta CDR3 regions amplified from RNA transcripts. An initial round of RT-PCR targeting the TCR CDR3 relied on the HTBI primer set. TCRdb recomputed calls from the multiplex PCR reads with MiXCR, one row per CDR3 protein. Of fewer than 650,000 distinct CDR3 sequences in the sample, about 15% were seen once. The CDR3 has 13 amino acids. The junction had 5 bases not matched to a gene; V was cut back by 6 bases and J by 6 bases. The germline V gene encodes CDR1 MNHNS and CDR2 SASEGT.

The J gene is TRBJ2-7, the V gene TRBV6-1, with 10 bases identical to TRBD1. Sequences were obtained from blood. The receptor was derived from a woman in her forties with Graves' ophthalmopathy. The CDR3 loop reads CASRRTGGAEQYF. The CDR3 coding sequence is TGTGCCAGCAGAAGGACAGGGGGTGCCGAGCAGTACTTC.